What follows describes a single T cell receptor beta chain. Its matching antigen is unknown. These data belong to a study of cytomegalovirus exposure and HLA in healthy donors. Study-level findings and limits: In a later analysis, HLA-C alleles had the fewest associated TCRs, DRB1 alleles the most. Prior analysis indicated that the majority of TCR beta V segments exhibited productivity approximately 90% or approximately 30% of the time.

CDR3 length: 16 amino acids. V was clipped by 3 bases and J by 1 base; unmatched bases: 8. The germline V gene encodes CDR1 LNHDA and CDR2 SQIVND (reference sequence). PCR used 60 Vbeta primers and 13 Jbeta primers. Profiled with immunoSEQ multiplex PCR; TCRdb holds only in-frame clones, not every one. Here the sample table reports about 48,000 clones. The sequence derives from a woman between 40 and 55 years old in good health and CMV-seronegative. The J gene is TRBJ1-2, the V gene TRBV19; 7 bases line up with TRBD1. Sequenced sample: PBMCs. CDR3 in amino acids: CASSMVGDRSNYGYTF. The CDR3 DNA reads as TGTGCCAGTAGTATGGTGGGGGACAGAAGTAACTATGGCTACACCTTC.